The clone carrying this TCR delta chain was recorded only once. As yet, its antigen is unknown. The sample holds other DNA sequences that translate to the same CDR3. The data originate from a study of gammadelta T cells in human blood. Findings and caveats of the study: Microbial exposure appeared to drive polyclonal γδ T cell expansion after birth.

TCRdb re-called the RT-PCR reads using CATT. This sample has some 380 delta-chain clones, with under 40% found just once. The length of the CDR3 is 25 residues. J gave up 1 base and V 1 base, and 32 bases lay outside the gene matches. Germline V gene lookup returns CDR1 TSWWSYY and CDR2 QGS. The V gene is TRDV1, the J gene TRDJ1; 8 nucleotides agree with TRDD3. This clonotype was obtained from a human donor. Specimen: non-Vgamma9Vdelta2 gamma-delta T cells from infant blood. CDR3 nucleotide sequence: TGTGCTCTTGGGGAACCACCTGTTACTGTGTTACCACAAACTGGGGGCCTGCTTTCCACCGATAAACTCATCTTT. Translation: CALGEPPVTVLPQTGGLLSTDKLIF.